This T cell receptor (beta chain) stems from a study of T cells in localized non-small cell lung cancer. Findings and caveats of the study: It was uninvolved adjacent lung that showed the highest T cell clonality, exceeding tumor. Sequencing covered just one tumor region, so heterogeneity cannot be ruled out.

The method was immunoSEQ multiplex PCR; TCRdb's version includes in-frame clones alone and lacks a portion of them. Of roughly 58,000 clones detected, about four fifths appear once; the ten largest clones hold 4.7%. To note about this clone: Its antigen is currently unknown.

V lost 4 bases and J 9 bases, leaving 11 bases between the germline ends. The CDR3 sequence is 12 residues long. The germline V gene has CDR1 MNHNS and CDR2 SASEGT. The input for sequencing was PBMCs, taken before any cancer treatment. The receptor comes from a man between 40 and 69 years old with stage II lung adenocarcinoma. The genes are TRBV6-1 and TRBJ2-3; the D is unclear. This CDR3 is CASSGSEITQYF. As DNA, the CDR3 is TGTGCCAGCAGTGGGTCTGAGATAACGCAGTATTTT.